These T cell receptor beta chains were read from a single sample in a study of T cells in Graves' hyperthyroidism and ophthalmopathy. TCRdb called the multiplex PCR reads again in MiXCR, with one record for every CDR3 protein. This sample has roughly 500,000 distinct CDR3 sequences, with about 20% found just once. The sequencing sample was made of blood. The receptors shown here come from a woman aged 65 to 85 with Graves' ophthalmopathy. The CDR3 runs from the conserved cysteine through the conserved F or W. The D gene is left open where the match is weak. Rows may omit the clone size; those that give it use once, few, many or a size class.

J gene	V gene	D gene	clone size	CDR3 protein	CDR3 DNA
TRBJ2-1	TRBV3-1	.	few	CASSQDRRIGYNEQFF	TGTGCCAGCAGCCAAGATAGGCGGATAGGATACAATGAGCAGTTCTTC
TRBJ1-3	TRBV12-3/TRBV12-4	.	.	CASSFSPGRNTIYF	TGTGCCAGCAGTTTTAGCCCGGGGCGGAACACCATATATTTT
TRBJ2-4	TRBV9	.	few	CASSVNEAGDIQYF	TGTGCCAGCAGCGTAAACGAGGCAGGGGACATTCAGTACTTC
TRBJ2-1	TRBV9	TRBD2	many	CASSEGLAVNEQFF	TGTGCCAGCAGCGAGGGACTAGCGGTAAATGAGCAGTTCTTC
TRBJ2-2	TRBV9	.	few	CASSVTRTPNTGELFF	TGTGCCAGCAGCGTAACGCGGACTCCGAACACCGGGGAGCTGTTTTTT
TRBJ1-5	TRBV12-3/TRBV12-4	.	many	CASSPDWRYQPQHF	TGTGCCAGCAGTCCGGACTGGAGGTATCAGCCCCAGCATTTT
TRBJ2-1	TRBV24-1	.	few	CATSDPGTIKNEQFF	TGTGCCACCAGTGACCCTGGGACAATTAAAAATGAGCAGTTCTTC
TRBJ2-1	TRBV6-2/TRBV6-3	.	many	CASSSPSGETSYNEQFF	TGTGCCAGCAGTTCCCCTTCTGGCGAGACATCCTACAATGAGCAGTTCTTC
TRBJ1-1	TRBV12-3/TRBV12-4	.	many	CASSLTGRTEAFF	TGTGCCAGCAGTTTGACCGGGAGGACTGAAGCTTTCTTT
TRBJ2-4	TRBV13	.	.	CASSQASSEGPRNIQYF	TGCGCCAGCAGCCAAGCCTCCTCAGAGGGCCCTAGGAACATTCAGTACTTC
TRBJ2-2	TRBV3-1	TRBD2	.	CASRRSGRGTGELFF	TGTGCCAGCAGAAGAAGCGGGAGAGGAACCGGGGAGCTGTTTTTT
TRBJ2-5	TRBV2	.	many	CASSEMAGSQETQYF	TGTGCCAGCAGTGAAATGGCGGGAAGTCAAGAGACCCAGTACTTC
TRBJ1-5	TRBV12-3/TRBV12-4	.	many	CASSRQYPGQPQHF	TGTGCCAGCAGTAGACAGTACCCCGGTCAGCCCCAGCATTTT
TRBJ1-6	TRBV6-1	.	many	CASNPTRRDSPLHF	TGTGCCAGCAATCCAACACGACGGGATTCACCCCTCCACTTT
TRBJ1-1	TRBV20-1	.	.	CSNKGRNTEAFF	TGCAGCAATAAGGGAAGGAACACTGAAGCTTTCTTT
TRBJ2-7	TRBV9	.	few	CASSVGGLAYEQYF	TGTGCCAGCAGCGTAGGGGGGCTTGCCTACGAGCAGTACTTC
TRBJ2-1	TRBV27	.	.	CASTPRADNEQFF	TGTGCCAGCACCCCGCGGGCTGACAATGAGCAGTTCTTC
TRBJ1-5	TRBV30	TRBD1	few	CAWRDRVSNQPQHF	TGTGCCTGGAGAGACAGGGTTTCCAATCAGCCCCAGCATTTT
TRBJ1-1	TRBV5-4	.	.	CASSSAGANEAFF	TGTGCCAGCAGCTCCGCGGGGGCCAATGAAGCTTTCTTT
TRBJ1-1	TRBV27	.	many	CASSFHSNTEAFF	TGTGCCAGCAGTTTTCACAGTAACACTGAAGCTTTCTTT
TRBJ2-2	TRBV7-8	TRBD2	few	CASSFWEGDTGELFF	TGTGCCAGCAGCTTCTGGGAGGGCGACACCGGGGAGCTGTTTTTT
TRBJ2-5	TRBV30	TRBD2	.	CAWSRTSGETQYF	TGTGCCTGGAGTAGGACTAGCGGGGAGACCCAGTACTTC
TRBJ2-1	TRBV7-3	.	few	CASSSNRADEQFF	TGTGCCAGCAGTTCTAATAGAGCGGATGAGCAGTTCTTC
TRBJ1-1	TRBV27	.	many	CASSITTDGYTEAFF	TGTGCCAGCAGCATCACCACCGACGGATACACTGAAGCTTTCTTT
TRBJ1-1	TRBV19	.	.	CASSSLTGMGEAFF	TGTGCCAGTAGTAGCCTGACCGGGATGGGTGAAGCTTTCTTT
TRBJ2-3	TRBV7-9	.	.	CASSLVGGGADTQYF	TGTGCCAGCAGCTTAGTGGGGGGGGGCGCAGATACGCAGTATTTT